Presented here are 18 T cell receptor beta chains from one specimen sequenced in a study of yellow fever vaccine responses in identical twins. TCRdb reprocessed the RT-PCR reads with MiXCR, giving one entry per CDR3 protein. The table lists around 7,200 distinct CDR3 sequences, more than 70% of them singletons. Here the sequenced sample was T cells from blood (PBMCs), unsorted or a sorted subset (not recorded which), taken before or after yellow fever vaccination (not recorded which). The receptors come from a woman under 30 who received the yellow fever vaccine.

This rearrangement joins TRBV18 to TRBJ2-1; unclear D gene. Trimming shortened V by 6 bases and J by 0 bases, and 9 bases separated the two germline ends. Germline V CDR1 and CDR2: KGHSH, LQKENI. There are 14 residues in the CDR3. The CDR3 sequence: CASSPPSSYNEQFF. Written as DNA, the CDR3 is TGTGCCAGCTCCCCGCCTAGCTCCTACAATGAGCAGTTCTTC.

This clonotype was counted only a few times. The gene calls are TRBV2 and TRBJ2-7, with no clear D. V was pared by 7 bases and J by 3 bases, with 10 bases between. Germline-derived CDR1 and CDR2 are SNHLY and FYNNEI. The length of the CDR3 is 12 residues. DNA of the CDR3: TGTGCCAGCAAGGAACAGATCTACGAGCAGTACTTC. It codes for CASKEQIYEQYF.

The gene calls are TRBV12-3 or TRBV12-4 and TRBJ2-3, with D perhaps matching TRBD2 (6 bases). With 5 bases removed from V and 4 bases from J, the gap between germline ends came to 13 bases. The CDR3 sequence is 14 residues long. This chain's CDR3 is CASSPRLVADTQYF. DNA of the CDR3: TGTGCCAGCAGTCCCCGACTAGTGGCAGATACGCAGTATTTT.

The V and J genes are TRBV7-3 and TRBJ2-7; TRBD2 aligns across 9 bases. With 1 base clipped from V and 6 bases from J, the junction kept 10 bases outside the gene matches. The CDR3 consists of 16 residues. The germline gives CDR1 SGHTA, CDR2 FQGTGA. CDR3 bases: TGTGCCAGCAGCTTAATGGCCCTAGCGGGAAGGGCCGAGCAGTACTTC. Its protein product is CASSLMALAGRAEQYF.

The CDR3 coding sequence is TGTGCCAGCGGTTCTACCAATGGGGATACGCAGTATTTT. It yields the protein CASGSTNGDTQYF. This chain joins TRBV2 and TRBJ2-3, with D uncertain. CDR3 length: 13 amino acids. V lost 8 bases, J lost 6 bases, and 15 bases lay in between. Per germline, CDR1 SNHLY and CDR2 FYNNEI.

The table lists this clonotype with a count of one. The rearrangement links TRBV9 to TRBJ1-2; the D is unclear. The germline CDR1 and CDR2 sequences are SGDLS and YYNGEE. The length of the CDR3 is 11 residues. Deletions cut 4 bases from V and 2 bases from J, with 3 bases between. Here the CDR3 DNA reads TGTGCCAGCAGCCTAAACTATGGCTACACCTTC. Amino acids: CASSLNYGYTF.

The V call is TRBV11-1, the J call TRBJ2-1; D possibly corresponds to TRBD1 (6 bases). The ends were cut back, 3 bases at V and 8 bases at J, with 8 bases in the middle. CDR3 size: 12 residues. Germline CDR1 SGHAT, CDR2 FQDESV (reference sequence). The CDR3 loop is CASSFRGYEQFF. DNA of the CDR3: TGTGCCAGCAGCTTCAGGGGTTATGAGCAGTTCTTC.

The chain uses TRBV7-2 and TRBJ2-3; 9 bases agree with TRBD2. Germline trimming cut 0 bases from V and 1 base from J; bases unmatched to any gene: 17. This CDR3 is 21 amino acids long. Germline-derived CDR1 and CDR2 are SGHTA and FQGNSA. The CDR3 is CASSLAHKGLAGLLGTDTQYF. The CDR3 nucleotides are TGTGCCAGCAGCTTAGCGCATAAGGGCCTAGCGGGGTTGTTGGGCACAGATACGCAGTATTTT.

The chain couples TRBV12-3 or TRBV12-4 to TRBJ2-7; 9 positions match TRBD1. With 5 bases clipped from V and 6 bases from J, the junction kept 8 bases outside the gene matches. This CDR3 comprises 14 residues. The CDR3 is CASSRPGTGSEQYF. The CDR3 DNA is TGTGCCAGCAGTCGGCCCGGGACAGGGAGCGAGCAGTACTTC.

This rearrangement joins TRBV29-1 to TRBJ2-5, with D unclear. The CDR3 sequence is 12 residues long. CDR1 SQVTM and CDR2 ANQGSEA come from the germline V gene. Trimming cost V 5 bases and J 4 bases, with 11 bases left between them. CDR3 in DNA: TGCAGCGTTAGCAGAGAACCAGAGACCCAGTACTTC. Translated: CSVSREPETQYF.

With regard to this clonotype: Mismatch with germline at one junction end may stem from a read error. This chain links TRBV2 with TRBJ2-1; no clear D. The CDR3 spans 15 residues. Germline CDR1 is SNHLY and CDR2 is FYNNEI. The CDR3 DNA reads as TGTGCCAGCAGTGAAGCTGGCCTCTCCAACAATGAGCAGTTCTTC. This sequence encodes CASSEAGLSNNEQFF.

The chain employs TRBV25-1 and TRBJ2-5; D uncertain. Trimming cost V 0 bases and J 1 base, with 9 bases left between them. Per the germline V gene, CDR1 is MGHDK and CDR2 is SYGVNS. This CDR3 spans 15 amino acids. The CDR3 sequence: CASSEYAEVQETQYF. As DNA, the CDR3 is TGTGCCAGCAGTGAATACGCAGAAGTCCAAGAGACCCAGTACTTC.

The rearrangement links TRBV21-1 to TRBJ2-5; TRBD2 is taken as the D call from the table, unchecked against the DNA. TRBV21-1 is tagged as a pseudogene. The CDR3 extends over 13 amino acids. As DNA, the CDR3 is TGTGCCAAAAAGTTAGGGAGTGTGGAGACCCAGTACTTC. Translated: CAKKLGSVETQYF.

V gene TRBV10-2 combines with J gene TRBJ2-7, with D possibly matching TRBD1 (6 bases). Per the germline V gene, CDR1 is WSHSY and CDR2 is SAAADI. This CDR3 spans 15 amino acids. The V end was cut by 2 bases, the J end by 1 base, with 12 bases between. The CDR3, as DNA: TGCGCCAGCAGTGAGGAGGGGGACCCGTCCTACGAGCAGTACTTC. Protein: CASSEEGDPSYEQYF.

This chain links TRBV11-3 with TRBJ2-5; TRBD2 matches at 12 bases. Per the germline V gene, CDR1 is SGHNT and CDR2 is YENEEA. The CDR3 is made up of 17 amino acids. V lost 2 bases, J lost 3 bases, and 7 bases stayed unmatched. CDR3 sequence: CASSLFPGLAGKETQYF. CDR3 bases: TGTGCCAGCAGCTTATTTCCTGGACTAGCGGGAAAAGAGACCCAGTACTTC. Combining the CDR3 with reference TRBV11-3 and TRBJ2-5 gives the whole variable domain EAGVVQSPRYKIIEKKQPVAFWCNPISGHNTLYWYLQNLGQGPELLIRYENEEAVDDSQLPKDRFSAERLKGVDSTLKIQPAELGDSAVYLCASSLFPGLAGKETQYFGPGTRLLVL.

On this clonotype itself: One junction end does not reproduce the germline sequence, and a read error may be involved. The gene calls are TRBV12-3 or TRBV12-4 and TRBJ2-7; 10 bases align to TRBD2. This CDR3 contains 14 residues. CDR3 sequence: CASSLAGASYEQYF. The CDR3 DNA sequence: TGTGCCAGCAGTCTAGCGGGAGCTTCCTACGAGCAGTACTTC.

V usage is TRBV11-3 and J usage is TRBJ2-3; 7 nucleotides line up with TRBD1. Germline-derived CDR1 and CDR2 are SGHNT and YENEEA. The CDR3 covers 15 residues. V dropped 4 bases and J dropped 7; count of bases not matched to a gene: 11. As DNA, the CDR3 is TGTGCCAGCAGCTCGAACAGGGGCCTAGGATATACGCAGTATTTT. Protein: CASSSNRGLGYTQYF.

The rearrangement joins TRBV2 to TRBJ1-5; D call uncertain. The CDR3 sequence is 15 residues long. Germline V gene sequence: CDR1 SNHLY, CDR2 FYNNEI. Trimming removed 2 bases at V and 3 bases at J, with 11 bases between. CDR3 bases: TGTGCCAGCAGTGAACGCAGGCAGATCAATCAGCCCCAGCATTTT. Translation gives CASSERRQINQPQHF.